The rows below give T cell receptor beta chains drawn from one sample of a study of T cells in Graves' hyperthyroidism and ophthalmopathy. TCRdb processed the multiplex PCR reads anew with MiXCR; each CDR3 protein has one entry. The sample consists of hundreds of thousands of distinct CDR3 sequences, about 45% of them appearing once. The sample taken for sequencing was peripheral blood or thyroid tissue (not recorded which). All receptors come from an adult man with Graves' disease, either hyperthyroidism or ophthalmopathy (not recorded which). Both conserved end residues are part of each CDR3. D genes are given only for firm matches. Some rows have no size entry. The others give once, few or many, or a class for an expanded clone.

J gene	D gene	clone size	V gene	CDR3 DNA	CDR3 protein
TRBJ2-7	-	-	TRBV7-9	TGCGCCAGCAGCACCGGGACGGACGAGCAGGACTTC	CASSTGTDEQDF
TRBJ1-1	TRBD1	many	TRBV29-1	TGCAGCACAAGGGGGCAGGGCGGGTGGACTGAAGCTTTCTTT	CSTRGQGGWTEAFF
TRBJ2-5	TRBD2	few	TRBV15	TGTGCCACCAGCAGGGTGGCGGGGGAGGAGACCCAGTACTTC	CATSRVAGEETQYF
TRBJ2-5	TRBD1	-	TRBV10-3	TGTGCCATCAGTGAGAAGACAGGGGGCGTTGGAGAGACCCAGTACTTC	CAISEKTGGVGETQYF
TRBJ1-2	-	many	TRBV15	TGTGCCACCAGCAGAGGCAGGCTGTCTAACTATGGCTACACCTTC	CATSRGRLSNYGYTF
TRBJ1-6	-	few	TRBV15	TGTGCCACCAGCCTCTCTGATTCACCCCTCCACTTT	CATSLSDSPLHF
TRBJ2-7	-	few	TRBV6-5	TGTGCCAGCAGTTCCGGGACAAACTCCTACGAGCAGTACTTC	CASSSGTNSYEQYF
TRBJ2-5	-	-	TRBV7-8	TGTGCCAGCAGCCCGGACCGGACGCGTGATGGAGAGACCCAGTACTTC	CASSPDRTRDGETQYF
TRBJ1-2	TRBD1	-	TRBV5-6	TGTGCCAGCAGCTTGGGACAGGGGGCCGACGGCTACACCTTC	CASSLGQGADGYTF
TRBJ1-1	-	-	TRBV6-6	TGTGCCAGGCAGGGAACTAATGAAGCTTTCTTT	CARQGTNEAFF
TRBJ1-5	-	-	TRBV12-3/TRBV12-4	TGTGCCAGCAGTCTTTATGACAGCAATCAGCCCCAGCATTTT	CASSLYDSNQPQHF
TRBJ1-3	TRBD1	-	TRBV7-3	TGTGCCAGCAGCGACGACAGGGGCTCTGGAAACACCATATATTTT	CASSDDRGSGNTIYF
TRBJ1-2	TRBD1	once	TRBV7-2	TGTGCCAGCGGCGCGCGACCGGGACAGGGTTATGGCTACACCTTC	CASGARPGQGYGYTF
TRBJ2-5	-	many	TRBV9	TGTGCCAGCAGCCCACGCATGCGCCAAGAGACCCAGTACTTC	CASSPRMRQETQYF
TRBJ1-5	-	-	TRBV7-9	TGTGCCAGCACCGGTACTGTAGACGGCAATCAGCCCCAGCATTTT	CASTGTVDGNQPQHF
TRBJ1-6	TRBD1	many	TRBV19	TGTGCCAGTAGCCCCGTGGGACAGGAACTTTCACCCCTCCACTTT	CASSPVGQELSPLHF
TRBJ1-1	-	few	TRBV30	TGTGCCTGGAGTCTCGGGGCGAACACTGAAGCTTTCTTT	CAWSLGANTEAFF
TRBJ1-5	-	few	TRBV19	TGTGCCAGTAGTAGCGGGGTTAGGGGATTCACCTCTTATAGCAATCAGCCCCAGCATTTT	CASSSGVRGFTSYSNQPQHF
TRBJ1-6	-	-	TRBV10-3	TGTGCCATCAGTCGGGTAAATTCACCCCTCCACTTT	CAISRVNSPLHF
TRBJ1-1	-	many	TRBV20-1	TGCAGTGCCCAGTGGAACACTGAAGCTTTCTTT	CSAQWNTEAFF
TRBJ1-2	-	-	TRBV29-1	TGCAGCGATACTAGCGGAAGCACAGATACTAACTATGGCTACACCTTC	CSDTSGSTDTNYGYTF
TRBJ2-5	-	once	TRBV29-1	TGCAGCGTTGAAGGCGTACTCCAAGAGACCCAGTACTTC	CSVEGVLQETQYF
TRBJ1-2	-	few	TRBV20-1	TGCAGTGCTAGAGAAGAAGGGTCGAATGGCTACACCTTC	CSAREEGSNGYTF
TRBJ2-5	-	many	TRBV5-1	TGCGCCAGCAGAATGGCAGCTCAAGAGACCCAGTACTTC	CASRMAAQETQYF
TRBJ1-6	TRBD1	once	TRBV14	TGTGCCAGCAGCTCCGCCGGGACAGTCCCACCCCTCCACTTT	CASSSAGTVPPLHF
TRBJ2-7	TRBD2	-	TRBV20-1	TGCAGTGCTAGAGATCAGGGAGGGTTCGAGCAGTACTTC	CSARDQGGFEQYF
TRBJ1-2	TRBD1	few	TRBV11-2	TGTGCCAGCAGTCCACCCTACGACAGGGATGGCTACACCTTC	CASSPPYDRDGYTF
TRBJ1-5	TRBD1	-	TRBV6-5	TGTGCCATCAGTGATAAGGACAGGGGGCTTCCTCAGCCCCAGCATTTT	CAISDKDRGLPQPQHF
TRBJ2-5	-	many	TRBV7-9	TGTGCCAGCAGCTTGGGCACCCTCCAAGAGACCCAGTACTTC	CASSLGTLQETQYF
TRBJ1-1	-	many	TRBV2	TGTGCCAGCAGGGACGGTGAAGCTTTCTTT	CASRDGEAFF
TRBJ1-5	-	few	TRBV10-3	TGTGCCATCAGCCTGGGGGACCGCAATCAGCCCCAGCATTTT	CAISLGDRNQPQHF
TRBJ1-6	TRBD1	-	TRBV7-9	TGTGCCAGCAGCCCCAGCGGACAGGGGGCTGGATCACCCCTCCACTTT	CASSPSGQGAGSPLHF
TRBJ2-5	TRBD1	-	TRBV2	TGTGCCAGCAGTGCGGACAGGGGTGGCAATCAGCCCCAGTACTTC	CASSADRGGNQPQYF
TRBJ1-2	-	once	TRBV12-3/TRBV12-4	TGTGCCAGCAGTGAACAAATGGAGCGATTTAACTATGGCTACACCTTC	CASSEQMERFNYGYTF
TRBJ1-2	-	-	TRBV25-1	TGTGCCTGCAGTGCTTCGGTTGGGGACGGCTACACCTTC	CACSASVGDGYTF
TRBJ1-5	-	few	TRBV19	TGTGCCAGTAGTATGCAGGGGCAAGGCCAGCCCCAGCATTTT	CASSMQGQGQPQHF